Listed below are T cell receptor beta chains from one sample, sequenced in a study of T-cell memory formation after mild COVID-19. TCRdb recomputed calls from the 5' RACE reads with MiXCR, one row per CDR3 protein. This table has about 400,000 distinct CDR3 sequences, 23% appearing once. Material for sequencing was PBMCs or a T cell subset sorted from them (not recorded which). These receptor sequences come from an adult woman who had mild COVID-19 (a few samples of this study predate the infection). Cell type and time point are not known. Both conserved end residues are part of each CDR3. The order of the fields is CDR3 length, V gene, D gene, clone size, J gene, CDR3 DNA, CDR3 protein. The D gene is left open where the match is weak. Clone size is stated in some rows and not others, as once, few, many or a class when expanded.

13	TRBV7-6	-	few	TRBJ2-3	TGTGCCAGCAGCCCCGTGAGGGGAGATACGCAGTATTTT	CASSPVRGDTQYF
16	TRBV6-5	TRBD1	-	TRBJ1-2	TGTGCCAGCAGTCCACGACCCGGGACAGGGAACTATGGCTACACCTTC	CASSPRPGTGNYGYTF
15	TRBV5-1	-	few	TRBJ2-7	TGCGCCAGCAGCCCGACGGGGGTCCACTCCTACGAGCAGTACTTC	CASSPTGVHSYEQYF
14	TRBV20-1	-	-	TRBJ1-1	TGCAGTGCTAGACTTACAGGGTCGGTCACTGAAGCTTTCTTT	CSARLTGSVTEAFF
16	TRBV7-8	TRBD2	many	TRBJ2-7	TGTGCCAGCAGCTCCCGACGACTAGCGGGACTCTACGAGCAGTACTTC	CASSSRRLAGLYEQYF
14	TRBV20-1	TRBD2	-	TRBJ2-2	TGCAGTGCTAACCCTAGCGGGAGGACCGGGGAGCTGTTTTTT	CSANPSGRTGELFF
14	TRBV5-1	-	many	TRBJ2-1	TGCGCCAGCAGCCGGACAAACTCCTACAATGAGCAGTTCTTC	CASSRTNSYNEQFF
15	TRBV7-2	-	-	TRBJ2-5	TGTGCCAGCAGCCCCCGCCTGGGCAGACAAGAGACCCAGTACTTC	CASSPRLGRQETQYF
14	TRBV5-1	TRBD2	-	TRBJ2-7	TGCGCCAGCAGTAAGCGGGGGGAAACCTACGAGCAGTACTTC	CASSKRGETYEQYF
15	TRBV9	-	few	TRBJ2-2	TGTGCCAGCAGCCCACCGGGGTATAACACCGGGGAGCTGTTTTTT	CASSPPGYNTGELFF
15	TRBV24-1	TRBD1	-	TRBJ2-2	TGTGCCACCAGTGCTCTGACAGGGTTTGGCGGGGAGCTGTTTTTT	CATSALTGFGGELFF
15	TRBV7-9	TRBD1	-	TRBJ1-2	TGTGCCAGCAGCTTAGCGGGACAGCTTAACTATGGCTACACCTTC	CASSLAGQLNYGYTF
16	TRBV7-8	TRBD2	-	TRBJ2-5	TGTGCCAGCAGCTGGTATGGGGGGAGGGCCGCGGAGACCCAGTACTTC	CASSWYGGRAAETQYF